Included here is one T cell receptor (beta chain) sequence, with context. This clone was recorded only once. Its antigen is unknown. No per-base quality is available; no much larger clone lies one base away. Preparation of the library involved the immunoSEQ multiplex PCR assay. For the multiplex PCR, a mixture combining 60 forward primers for TCR Vbeta segments and 13 reverse primers for TCR Jbeta segments was used. The CDR3 region of rearranged TCR beta genes was amplified from genomic DNA with a multiplex PCR assay. The amplified TCR beta libraries were sequenced on the Illumina HiSeq System as 87-base-pair reads. In the original analysis: Across the 500 to 750 repertoires, a later analysis counted approximately 83 million unique TCR beta chains, about 10 million of which were shared by at least two donors. Raw reads were error-corrected and collapsed into unique sequences by a nearest-neighbor algorithm in which closely related sequences were merged to remove PCR and sequencing errors. V, D and J gene segments were assigned by aligning CDR3 sequences to IMGT reference sequences. For a sequence to be retained, a match of at least six nucleotides was required to both a V gene segment and a J gene segment. A rearrangement was called productive if the CDR3 had no stop codons and remained in frame with V and J, and every other rearrangement was called non-productive. Following IMGT convention, CDR3 was defined as the stretch from the second conserved V-encoded cysteine up to the conserved J-encoded phenylalanine. Sequences without an unambiguous match to a single V gene segment were excluded from the earlier analysis of about 600 of the donors. An earlier analysis of a few hundred of the donors called V segments functional above 56.7% productive rearrangements and segregating when the between-donor standard deviation exceeded 5%. A statistical classification framework was built for diagnosing cytomegalovirus status from the catalog of TCR beta chain sequences. In a later analysis, V and J genes were assigned by comparing TCR nucleotide sequences against IMGT/GENE-DB human TR gene sequences. A later analysis assigned CDR3 sequences and most-parsimonious VDJ recombination scenarios with the TCRdist pipeline. In a later analysis, every TCR beta chain was defined by the combination of its CDR3 amino acid sequence and its V-gene family, and reads without a unique V-gene family were dropped. In a later analysis, 500 to 700 highly shared, low-generation-probability nucleotide sequences were removed to address suspected cross-contamination and a sequencing artifact. In a later analysis, a clonal expansion index for each public chain was calculated from normalized within-repertoire ranks of inferred template counts. A later analysis computed generation probabilities with a VDJ recombination model fitted to out-of-frame rearrangements, and checked the results against IGoR. In a later analysis, TCR-TCR, TCR-HLA and TCR-CMV co-occurrence was scored with hypergeometric tests, and a repertoire-size bias correction was applied to TCR pairs. A later analysis estimated false discovery rates by permuting HLA or CMV assignments 20 times. In a later analysis, co-occurring TCRs were grouped using DBSCAN, with TCRdist sequence similarity added in when clustering inside HLA-allele-positive subsets. Co-occurrence clustering excluded repertoires with fewer than 30,000 or more than 120,000 public chains, plus five with anomalous nucleotide sharing. What TCRdb holds here is the immuneACCESS table cut down to in-frame rearrangements. Part of the clones is not present; checked against another copy, under half of the missing clones reflect an unresolved V gene, and the others are unexplained. V and J calls and clone size are given by that table; D and trimming were obtained from the DNA. Within this sample are hundreds of thousands of clones, with roughly 88% of them counted one time only. The biggest ten clones account for 0.71% of the sample.

The cohort consisted of 600 to 700 healthy bone marrow donors. At the time of sampling, every cohort member was nominally healthy, though immune exposures that went unrecorded were likely present. The donor was CMV seronegative and was included in the group of under 450 seronegative cohort members. Each donor provided a peripheral blood sample, and peripheral blood mononuclear cells were used for TCR beta sequencing. The Qiagen DNeasy Blood Extraction Kit was used to extract genomic DNA from the blood cell samples. CDR1 and CDR2 are read off the germline V gene (reference sequence) as MNHNY and SVGAGI. There are 16 amino acids in the CDR3, from cysteine to phenylalanine inclusive. Here the CDR3 DNA is all that survives: 48 bases in frame from base 1. V loses 2 bases at its end and J loses 3 bases; junction bases beyond the gene matches: 5. The data were taken from a study of cytomegalovirus exposure and HLA in healthy donors (dated by TCRdb to the late 2010s). General notes on the study: An earlier analysis of approximately 600 of the donors reported 250 to 300 Gb of sequence data and some 100 million unique TCR beta sequences from 150 million to 200 million T cells. A later genetic analysis took genome-wide SNP genotypes for about 55% of the roughly 700 donors and used that subset as a discovery cohort. Donor age, sex, ethnicity and CMV serostatus were compiled together with the repertoire data. To predict cytomegalovirus infection status, the study brought together high-throughput TCR immunosequencing, statistical association of individual TCRs with disease status, and machine learning. A separate validation cohort of roughly 110 different subjects was used in addition to the 666-subject first cohort. A handful of DR-DQ haplotypes were handled as single units for association and clustering because linkage in the cohort was strong. Typing coverage differed by locus: A, B, C, DRB1 and DQB1 were typed in roughly 629-630 donors, DQA1 in about 550, DPA1 in 600 to 610, and DPB1 in 450 to 490. About 280 gigabases of sequencing data and roughly 90 million unique TCR sequences were included in an early release covering roughly 700 HLA-typed donors. Among several hundred genotyped donors of the cohort, an average of approximately 200,000 unique TCR beta nucleotide sequences was sequenced per donor, of which roughly 17% were non-productive. All discovery cohort repertoires had been generated on a single sequencing platform. The study used immunosequencing to profile the T cell repertoires of 670 or so subjects and linked those repertoires to cytomegalovirus serostatus. Both class I and class II loci were covered by HLA typing, at four-digit resolution. In the later analysis, no new phenotypic data were used to find candidate immune exposures; instead, reliance was placed on TCR beta sequences and their occurrence across donors. The study aimed to test whether signatures of past pathogen exposure could be identified by cataloging public T cell receptors. Of the 398 genotyped donors, approximately 83% fell in the genetic ancestry cluster associated with self-reported Caucasian donors. A later analysis re-examined previously published TCR beta repertoires from roughly 720 donors and added high-resolution HLA genotyping to investigate patterns of TCR occurrence. An earlier analysis of several hundred of the donors used high-throughput TCR beta sequencing to judge whether each TCR beta V gene segment behaved as functional or pseudogenic. Beyond this particular receptor, the publication reports: In this cohort, only TCR beta chains were sequenced, and detectable features were limited by the absence of alpha or paired-chain data. Cytomegalovirus status was reported to be diagnosed by the classifier with high specificity and sensitivity in both the original and validation cohorts. A later analysis reported that several top co-occurrence clusters appeared linked to parvovirus B19, influenza, CMV and Epstein-Barr virus. Most CMV-associated TCR beta chains appeared to be HLA-restricted in a later analysis, and the HLA associations seemed to be driven largely by CMV exposure. The 87-base-pair reads could not distinguish some IMGT-functional V segments, including TRBV6-2 and TRBV6-3, so those segments were excluded. A later analysis associated 15,000 to 20,000 TCR beta sequences with specific HLA alleles at a false discovery rate of 0.05. Presence/absence analyses assumed roughly uniform sequencing depth across donors, an assumption that may not hold. In a later analysis, HLA-associated TCR beta chains were found to be more clonally expanded and to have lower generation probabilities than equally common non-associated chains. Because some donors lacked HLA typing at each locus, the association tests relied only on the typed subset. The study gave a list of some 150 TCR beta chains associated with cytomegalovirus. About 15 rarely observed V segments, including chromosome 9 orphons, were excluded from the earlier analysis of a few hundred of the donors because counts were too low. A cluster of highly shared sequence variants was judged likely to represent a technical artifact of the sequencing pipeline. In vitro tests confirmed that a few of the cytomegalovirus-associated TCR beta chains recognize cytomegalovirus antigens. Linkage disequilibrium might explain the correlated functional status among segregating V segments, but an unknown experimental factor could not be ruled out. While some public TCRs were present in many individuals, most TCR sequences turned up only very rarely across donors. According to a later genetic analysis, donors in an Asian-associated ancestry cluster had fewer N-insertions in productive TCRs than the roughly 660-donor mean. For the cohort, immune exposure information was limited to CMV serostatus. A further reported finding was that TCR beta sequences accurately predicted the HLA-A and HLA-B alleles for most subjects in the first cohort. The authors suggested that the approach could potentially be generalized to other disease states and immunological phenotypes. In an earlier analysis of some 500 of the donors, most TCR beta V segments appeared in productive rearrangements about 90% or about 30% of the time, broadly matching IMGT annotations. An association between a missense DCLRE1C variant and V-gene and J-gene trimming of TCR beta chains was found in a later genetic analysis and replicated in an independent cohort. When HLA alleles, especially DR and DQ, strongly co-occurred, attributing TCR associations to individual alleles was difficult. In a later analysis, TCR association rates were found to vary across HLA loci, with the most associated TCRs seen for DRB1 alleles and the fewest for HLA-C alleles.

The specimen was PBMCs. The clonotype originates from a boy younger than 10 in good health and CMV-seronegative. The chain is encoded by TRBV6-6 joined to TRBJ2-1; the junction holds 9 bases that match TRBD2. The sequenced DNA is TGTGCCAGCAGTTACCCCCTAGCGGGGCGCTACAATGAGCAGTTCTTC. The translation is CASSYPLAGRYNEQFF.